This paragraph covers one T cell receptor beta chain sequence. The data derive from a study of shared clonotypes between healthy human individuals. It was CD45RO-negative cells, positively selected for CCR7, that made up naive CD8 cells, with terminally differentiated effector memory CD45RA+ cells excluded. Germline CDR1 and CDR2: SEHNR and FQNEAQ (reference sequence). The CDR3 extends over 13 amino acids. Deletions cut 4 bases from V and 5 bases from J, with 12 bases between. Assay execution took place at the deep level. Once extracted for a subset, genomic DNA was divided evenly among several immunoSEQ plates. Authors' data handling: Junction-only sequences without quality scores came from ImmunoSEQ, so filtering differed. Assay: immunoSEQ multiplex PCR; the TCRdb copy retains only in-frame clones and omits some. That table is the source of V, J and clone size, and D and trimming were worked out from the DNA. The sample shows approximately 2,000,000 clones, about 94% of them seen only once.

This chain connects TRBV7-9 to TRBJ2-7; no reliable D call. Sample: naive CD8+ T cells from PBMCs. The source is a man younger than 35 in good health. Some clones in this sample may be carry-over from other donors' samples. Here the CDR3 reads CASSYDVLDEQYF. CDR3 nucleotides: TGTGCCAGCAGCTACGACGTCTTGGACGAGCAGTACTTC. The whole variable domain, remainder taken from reference TRBV7-9 and TRBJ2-7, is DTGVSQNPRHKITKRGQNVTFRCDPISEHNRLYWYRQTLGQGPEFLTYFQNEAQLEKSRLLSDRFSAERPKGSFSTLEIQRTEQGDSAMYLCASSYDVLDEQYFGPGTRLTVT.